These 4 T cell receptor beta chains were all obtained from the same sample, sequenced in a study of T cell repertoires in cytomegalovirus infection. Using its own MiXCR run on the reads, TCRdb lists one record per CDR3 protein. The data contain hundreds of thousands of distinct CDR3 sequences, under 20% of them seen just once; the ten biggest clones take up more than 10%. The sequenced sample consisted of PBMCs. The receptors shown here come from a human donor in good health (CMV status not recorded). Some clones in this sample may be carry-over from other donors' samples.

This clonotype was recorded at least ten times. The chain joins TRBV10-3 to TRBJ2-1; 9 positions agree with TRBD2. V lost 7 bases to trimming and J lost 4 bases; unmatched junction nucleotides: 14. Germline V lookup: CDR1 ENHRY, CDR2 SYGVKD. The CDR3 has 17 residues. CDR3 bases: TGTGCCATCATGGGTAGCGGGGGCCGTAATCTGTACAATGAGCAGTTCTTC. It translates to CAIMGSGGRNLYNEQFF.

At least ten counts were recorded for this clonotype. The chain carries TRBV28 and TRBJ1-2; TRBD1 might be the D (6 bases). Per the germline V gene, CDR1 is MDHEN and CDR2 is SYDVKM. Trimming cost V 6 bases and J 2 bases, with 13 bases left between them. The CDR3 totals 14 residues. CDR3 sequence: CASSEPGVNYGYTF. The CDR3 coding sequence is TGTGCCAGCAGCGAGCCAGGGGTGAACTATGGCTACACCTTC.

The genes are TRBV6-5 and TRBJ1-4; the D gene is possibly TRBD1 (5 bases). The V and J ends lost 5 bases and 7 bases respectively, with 14 bases between them. Looked up from germline, CDR1 is MNHEY and CDR2 is SVGAGI. This CDR3 contains 14 residues. The CDR3 region is CASSNRDLPEKLFF. CDR3 nucleotide sequence: TGTGCCAGCAGTAACCGGGACTTACCTGAAAAACTGTTTTTT.

This clonotype was seen only a few times. This chain uses TRBV11-2 with TRBJ1-2; a possible D gene is TRBD1 (6 bases). V was cut by 5 bases and J by 8 bases, with 18 bases left in between. The CDR3 runs 14 residues. CDR1 is SGHAT and CDR2 is FQNNGV in the germline V gene. CDR3 protein: CASSPPGTLEGYTF. Here the CDR3 DNA reads TGTGCCAGCAGCCCCCCCGGGACACTTGAGGGCTACACCTTC.